These 25 T cell receptor beta chains came from one sample sequenced in a study of shared clonotypes between healthy human individuals. Clones were sequenced by immunoSEQ multiplex PCR, and TCRdb holds only the in-frame ones, with some missing. This sample has about 1.5 million clones, with about 96% found just once. Sequenced input: naive CD4+ T cells sorted from blood. Subset indicated: CD45RA+ positively selected. Source of these receptors: a man in his thirties or forties in good health.

The sample holds one count of this clone. The chain carries TRBV5-1 and TRBJ2-2; 13 bases are shared with TRBD2. This CDR3 region has 18 residues. V shed 5 bases, J shed 2 bases, and the junction held 9 bases outside the gene matches. Per the germline V gene, CDR1 is SGHRS and CDR2 is YFSETQ. The CDR3 spells CASSLPGTSGVNTGELFF. DNA of the CDR3: TGCGCCAGCAGTCTTCCCGGGACTAGCGGGGTTAACACCGGGGAGCTGTTTTTT.

J is TRBJ2-7 and V is TRBV19, with 11 bases aligning to TRBD2. V trimming: 8 bases; J trimming: 2 bases; junction bases outside the gene matches: 2. The germline V gene encodes CDR1 LNHDA and CDR2 SQIVND (reference sequence). CDR3 length: 13 amino acids. CDR3 protein: CASSTSGTYEQYF. The CDR3 DNA is TGTGCCAGTTCGACTAGCGGGACCTACGAGCAGTACTTC.

This sequence joins TRBV28 and TRBJ1-2, with 10 nucleotides matching TRBD1. The CDR3 consists of 16 residues. Germline V gene sequence: CDR1 MDHEN, CDR2 SYDVKM. V lost 6 bases and J lost 8; bases outside the gene matches: 15. CDR3 nucleotide sequence: TGTGCCAGCAGCTCCCCCGGCTCCGGGACAGGGGAAGGCTACACCTTC. This codes for CASSSPGSGTGEGYTF.

The gene calls are TRBV20-1 and TRBJ1-1; TRBD1 matches at 7 bases. The CDR3 is 11 residues long. Germline CDR1 is DFQATT and CDR2 is SNEGSKA (reference sequence). CDR3 sequence (DNA): TGCAGGCAGGGGGTTGGCACTGAAGCTTTCTTT. Translating it yields CRQGVGTEAFF.

The chain links TRBV7-6 to TRBJ2-7; 7 positions agree with TRBD2. Trimming removed 1 base from V and 2 bases from J; junction bases left unmatched: 5. The germline V gene encodes CDR1 SGHVS and CDR2 FNYEAQ. The CDR3 runs to 15 residues. DNA for the CDR3: TGTGCCAGCAGCTTAGAAGGCGGGGGTGCCTACGAGCAGTACTTC. This translates into CASSLEGGGAYEQYF.

The chain carries TRBV19 and TRBJ1-5; D might be TRBD1 (6 bases). This CDR3 spans 16 amino acids. Germline assignment: CDR1 LNHDA and CDR2 SQIVND (reference sequence). Between the trimmed V and J ends, which lost 4 bases and 4 bases, there was a span of 17 bases. CDR3 amino acids: CASSKGHLVANQPQHF. The CDR3 DNA reads as TGTGCCAGTAGTAAGGGACATCTTGTAGCGAATCAGCCCCAGCATTTT.

This chain links TRBV27 with TRBJ2-7; D remains unclear. Trimming shortened V by 4 bases and J by 2 bases, and 12 bases separated the two germline ends. Per germline, CDR1 MNHEY and CDR2 SMNVEV (reference sequence). CDR3 length equals 14 residues. The CDR3 sequence: CASSSPGTPYEQYF. The CDR3 nucleotides read TGTGCCAGCAGTTCCCCAGGAACGCCCTACGAGCAGTACTTC.

The chain couples TRBV2 to TRBJ2-1; 11 bases line up with TRBD2. The CDR3 loop spans 14 amino acids. The J segment lost 13 bases and the V segment lost 6 bases, leaving 11 bases of the junction unmatched. The germline V gene has CDR1 SNHLY and CDR2 FYNNEI. The CDR3 sequence is CASSPLAGEGIQFF. CDR3 sequence (DNA): TGTGCCAGCAGCCCACTAGCGGGAGAGGGCATCCAGTTCTTC.

This sequence joins TRBV5-8 and TRBJ2-7; 7 bases agree with TRBD1. J lost 7 bases, V lost 5 bases, and 9 bases had no gene match. Germline loops: CDR1 SGHTS, CDR2 YDEGEE. This CDR3 is built from 13 residues. CDR3 in amino acids: CASRYRGPGEQYF. The CDR3 DNA follows: TGTGCCAGCAGGTACAGGGGCCCCGGAGAGCAGTACTTC.

This rearrangement joins TRBV29-1 to TRBJ2-7; weak D call: TRBD2 (6 bases). Germline CDR1 is SQVTM and CDR2 is ANQGSEA. This CDR3 spans 12 amino acids. The ends were cut back, 5 bases at V and 7 bases at J, with 15 bases in the middle. For the CDR3, the DNA is TGCAGCGTTTCGGAGGGCCAGTTTGAGCAGTACTTC. Its protein is CSVSEGQFEQYF.

This clone has only one observation. This chain links TRBV27 with TRBJ1-5; no reliable D call. This CDR3 has 15 amino acids. CDR1 MNHEY and CDR2 SMNVEV come from the germline V gene (reference sequence). The V end lost 6 bases, the J end lost 7 bases, and 19 bases lay between the germline ends. The DNA for the CDR3 is TGTGCCAGCAGAGTTTCTGGCAGGACGTCCCAGCCCCAGCATTTT. Protein: CASRVSGRTSQPQHF.

J is TRBJ2-1 and V is TRBV7-8; D gene uncertain. The CDR3 consists of 17 residues. Germline CDR1 is SGHVS and CDR2 is FQNEAQ. Trimming pared 2 bases from V and 1 base from J, leaving 15 bases between. This CDR3 reads CASSLSRAPRSYNEQFF. DNA for the CDR3: TGTGCCAGCAGCTTAAGTAGAGCCCCGAGATCCTACAATGAGCAGTTCTTC.

The V call is TRBV11-2, the J call TRBJ2-7; D possibly corresponds to TRBD2 (6 bases). This CDR3 is 15 amino acids long. V shed 3 bases and J shed 4 bases, with 16 bases lying between them. The germline V gene has CDR1 SGHAT and CDR2 FQNNGV. The CDR3 loop reads CASSFGPGVEYEQYF. Here the CDR3 DNA reads TGTGCCAGCAGCTTCGGCCCGGGGGTAGAGTACGAGCAGTACTTC.

The chain recombines TRBV11-3 with TRBJ2-2; D might be TRBD1 (5 bases). The germline V gene encodes CDR1 SGHNT and CDR2 YENEEA. The CDR3 consists of 18 residues. The V end was cut by 1 base, the J end by 6 bases, with 21 bases between. The CDR3 sequence is CASSLVSPGPILSGELFF. In nucleotides, the CDR3 is TGTGCCAGCAGCTTAGTATCACCAGGGCCCATACTGTCCGGGGAGCTGTTTTTT.

The chain combines TRBV25-1 with TRBJ2-2, with unresolved D. The CDR3 spans 16 residues. Between the trimmed V and J ends, which lost 4 bases and 4 bases, there was a span of 16 bases. CDR1 is MGHDK and CDR2 is SYGVNS in the germline V gene. The CDR3 reads CASSVTVDLGTGELFF. Written as DNA, the CDR3 is TGTGCCAGCAGTGTTACCGTCGATTTAGGCACCGGGGAGCTGTTTTTT.

V gene TRBV6-1 combines with J gene TRBJ2-5; D is unresolved. The germline CDR1 and CDR2 sequences are MNHNS and SASEGT. The CDR3 has 11 amino acids. Trimming pared 7 bases from V and 1 base from J, leaving 4 bases between. The chain's CDR3 is CASNIQETQYF. DNA of the CDR3: TGTGCCAGCAACATCCAAGAGACCCAGTACTTC.

This rearrangement joins TRBV9 to TRBJ2-4; TRBD2 might be the D (6 bases). Germline V gives CDR1 SGDLS, CDR2 YYNGEE. The CDR3 is 13 amino acids. The V end was cut by 0 bases, the J end by 7 bases, with 8 bases between. CDR3 sequence (DNA): TGTGCCAGCAGCGTAGGGGAGGCGAACATTCAGTACTTC. Protein sequence: CASSVGEANIQYF.

The chain employs TRBV19 and TRBJ1-4; D is undetermined. The CDR3 contains 13 residues. V was trimmed by 5 bases and J by 3 bases, leaving 7 bases between them. Germline values: CDR1 LNHDA, CDR2 SQIVND (reference sequence). The CDR3 reads CASSSESNEKLFF. The CDR3, as DNA: TGTGCCAGTAGTTCAGAGTCTAATGAAAAACTGTTTTTT.

This chain uses TRBV27 with TRBJ2-5, with 11 bases fitting TRBD2. J was trimmed by 5 bases and V by 6 bases; bases with no gene match: 8. Germline CDR1 is MNHEY and CDR2 is SMNVEV (reference sequence). CDR3 length: 15 residues. CDR3 loop: CASSGTSGPPETQYF. The CDR3 DNA reads as TGTGCCAGCAGCGGGACTAGCGGTCCCCCGGAGACCCAGTACTTC.

V usage is TRBV9 and J usage is TRBJ2-1, with 14 nucleotides matching TRBD2. The CDR3 length is 17 residues. Germline V gene data show CDR1 as SGDLS and CDR2 as YYNGEE. V was pared by 0 bases and J by 6 bases, with 5 bases of the junction left unmatched. The CDR3 sequence is CASSVAWGLAGANEQFF. CDR3 in DNA: TGTGCCAGCAGCGTAGCGTGGGGACTAGCGGGAGCCAATGAGCAGTTCTTC. Using reference TRBV9 and TRBJ2-1 for the parts outside the CDR3, the full variable domain is DSGVTQTPKHLITATGQRVTLRCSPRSGDLSVYWYQQSLDQGLQFLIQYYNGEERAKGNILERFSAQQFPDLHSELNLSSLELGDSALYFCASSVAWGLAGANEQFFGPGTRLTVL.

The chain employs TRBV4-1 and TRBJ2-7; 7 positions agree with TRBD2. CDR1 and CDR2 (germline): MGHRA, YSYEKL. The trim removed 0 bases at V and 2 bases at J, leaving 4 bases unmatched. The CDR3 sequence is 15 residues long. The DNA of the CDR3 is TGCGCCAGCAGCCAAGATCGGGGGGTTACCTACGAGCAGTACTTC. It translates to CASSQDRGVTYEQYF.

The chain is built from TRBV6-5 and TRBJ2-3; TRBD2 matches at 11 bases. This CDR3 spans 14 amino acids. Germline values: CDR1 MNHEY, CDR2 SVGAGI. V gave up 5 bases and J gave up 6 bases; unmatched junction bases: 4. This chain's CDR3 is CASSRLAGTDTQYF. The CDR3 nucleotides are TGTGCCAGCAGTCGACTAGCGGGAACCGATACGCAGTATTTT.

V gene TRBV4-3 combines with J gene TRBJ1-1; possibly TRBD1 for D (5 bases). The V and J ends lost 4 bases and 1 base respectively, with 10 bases between them. The germline V gene has CDR1 LGHNA and CDR2 YSLEER. The CDR3 is made up of 14 amino acids. In DNA, the CDR3 is TGCGCCAGCAGCCGCAGGGATTGGAACACTGAAGCTTTCTTT. Translated: CASSRRDWNTEAFF.

The rearrangement links TRBV5-1 to TRBJ2-7; tentative D call: TRBD1 (6 bases). The ends were cut back, 9 bases at V and 6 bases at J, with 22 bases in the middle. In germline, CDR1 is SGHRS, CDR2 YFSETQ. This CDR3 contains 14 residues. Here the CDR3 DNA reads TGCGCCACGTCTCCCACAGGGTCCACCCCCGAGCAGTACTTC. Translation: CATSPTGSTPEQYF.

V usage is TRBV28 and J usage is TRBJ1-5; no firm D call. The germline V gene has CDR1 MDHEN and CDR2 SYDVKM. V lost 8 bases and J lost 5, with 19 bases in between. CDR3 size: 15 residues. CDR3 residues: CASEAFGVSDQPQHF. In DNA form, the CDR3 reads TGTGCCAGCGAGGCCTTTGGGGTAAGCGATCAGCCCCAGCATTTT.